These T cell receptor beta chains were read from a single sample in a study of human T cells and chemical hapten exposure. TCRdb reprocessed the RACE reads via MiXCR and lists one record per CDR3 protein. The sample carries some 93,000 distinct CDR3 sequences, about 8.7% recorded once. The sequencing sample was made of whole blood. The origin of the receptors is a female donor in good health. Some clones in this sample may be carry-over from other donors' samples. The CDR3 runs from the conserved cysteine through the conserved F or W. D genes are given only for firm matches. The listing skips clone size in some rows; elsewhere it reads once, few, many or a size class.

V: TRBV30; length: 13; size: few; J: TRBJ2-7; D: TRBD2; DNA: TGTGCCTGGCGACTAGCGGGAGGTTACGAGCAGTACTTC; CDR3: CAWRLAGGYEQYF
V: TRBV4-3; length: 18; size: .; J: TRBJ2-3; D: TRBD2; DNA: TGCGCCAGCAGCCGGGGGACTAGCGGAGGGGGCCACACAGATACGCAGTATTTT; CDR3: CASSRGTSGGGHTDTQYF
V: TRBV28; length: 14; size: few; J: TRBJ2-7; D: TRBD2; DNA: TGTGCCAGCGACACTAGCGGAAGCTCCTACGAGCAGTACTTC; CDR3: CASDTSGSSYEQYF
V: TRBV28; length: 14; size: .; J: TRBJ2-1; D: TRBD2; DNA: TGTGCCGCAGCCCGGACTAGCGGGGCCAATGAGCAGTTCTTC; CDR3: CAAARTSGANEQFF
V: TRBV10-1; length: 14; size: many; J: TRBJ2-7; D: .; DNA: TGCGCCAGCAGTGCCTACGACATCTCCTACGAGCAGTACTTC; CDR3: CASSAYDISYEQYF
V: TRBV7-2; length: 15; size: few; J: TRBJ2-3; D: .; DNA: TGTGCCAGCAGCTTCCGACAGATCAACACAGATACGCAGTATTTT; CDR3: CASSFRQINTDTQYF
V: TRBV28; length: 14; size: few; J: TRBJ2-7; D: TRBD2; DNA: TGTGCCAGCAGTTTTCGCGGGGGCTCCTACGAGCAGTACTTC; CDR3: CASSFRGGSYEQYF
V: TRBV2; length: 14; size: .; J: TRBJ2-1; D: TRBD2; DNA: TGTGCCAGCCTGACTAGCGGGAGCTACAATGAGCAGTTCTTC; CDR3: CASLTSGSYNEQFF
V: TRBV11-2; length: 12; size: .; J: TRBJ2-5; D: .; DNA: TGTGCCAGCAGCTTTTACCGGGAGACCCAGTACTTC; CDR3: CASSFYRETQYF
V: TRBV5-1; length: 12; size: few; J: TRBJ2-7; D: .; DNA: TGCGCCAGCAGCTTGCCTGGAATGGAGCAGTACTTC; CDR3: CASSLPGMEQYF
V: TRBV6-5; length: 16; size: .; J: TRBJ2-5; D: .; DNA: TGTGCCAGCAGTTACTCGGCCACCGTATCGGAAGAGACCCAGTACTTC; CDR3: CASSYSATVSEETQYF
V: TRBV28; length: 14; size: many; J: TRBJ2-5; D: .; DNA: TGTGCCAGCAGGGGGGTGCGGAAAAAAGAGACCCAGTACTTC; CDR3: CASRGVRKKETQYF
V: TRBV25-1; length: 15; size: many; J: TRBJ2-3; D: .; DNA: TGTGCCAGCAGTGATTCGGGCACTAGCACAGATACGCAGTATTTT; CDR3: CASSDSGTSTDTQYF
V: TRBV6-4; length: 13; size: many; J: TRBJ2-1; D: .; DNA: TGTGCCAGCAGTGACTCAGTGTACAATGAGCAGTTCTTC; CDR3: CASSDSVYNEQFF
V: TRBV20-1; length: 11; size: many; J: TRBJ2-7; D: .; DNA: TGCAGTGCACTAGACACCGCCGAGCAGTACTTC; CDR3: CSALDTAEQYF